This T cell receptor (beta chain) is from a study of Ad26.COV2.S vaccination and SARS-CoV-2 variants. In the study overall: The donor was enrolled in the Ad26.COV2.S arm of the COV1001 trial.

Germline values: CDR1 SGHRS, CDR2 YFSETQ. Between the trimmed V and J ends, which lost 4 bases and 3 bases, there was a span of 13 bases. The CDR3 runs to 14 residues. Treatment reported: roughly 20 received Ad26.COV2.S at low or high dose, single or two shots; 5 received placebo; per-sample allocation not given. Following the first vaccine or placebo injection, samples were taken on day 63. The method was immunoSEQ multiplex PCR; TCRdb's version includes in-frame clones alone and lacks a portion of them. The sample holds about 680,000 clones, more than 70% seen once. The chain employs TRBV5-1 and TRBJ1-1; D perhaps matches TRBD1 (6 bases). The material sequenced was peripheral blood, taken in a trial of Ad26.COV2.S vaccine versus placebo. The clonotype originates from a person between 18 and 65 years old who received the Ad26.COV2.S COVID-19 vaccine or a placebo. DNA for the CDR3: TGCGCCAGCAGCCGGCCCGAGGGGGACACTGAAGCTTTCTTT. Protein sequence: CASSRPEGDTEAFF.